Listed below are T cell receptor beta chains from one sample, sequenced in a study of molecular identifiers for immune sequencing clone quantification. TCRdb re-called the PCR reads through MiXCR, storing one row per CDR3 protein. The sample consists of 40,000 to 50,000 distinct CDR3 sequences, less than 20% of them appearing once. The sample was naive CD8+ T cells from blood, with Jurkat cell RNA spiked in. The receptors originated from a human donor in good health. Some libraries in this study had Jurkat cell RNA spiked in. Each CDR3 is given without its conserved first and last residue.

V gene: TRBV27
CDR3 protein: ASSLFGGGTDTQY

V gene: TRBV7-9
CDR3 protein: ASSFPGIQPQH

V gene: TRBV29-1
CDR3 protein: SFQDGGNQPQH

V gene: TRBV19
CDR3 protein: ASSVGSIEAF

V gene: TRBV25-1
CDR3 protein: ASSEYPGNMDGYT

V gene: TRBV9
CDR3 protein: ASSETTSGFTDTQY

V gene: TRBV10-3
CDR3 protein: AISESLSQPQH

V gene: TRBV19
CDR3 protein: ATQEGGVGQPQH

V gene: TRBV7-7
CDR3 protein: ATTGIEETQY

V gene: TRBV7-2
CDR3 protein: ASSFVDTEAF

V gene: TRBV19
CDR3 protein: ASSIQGPLQETQY

V gene: TRBV6-4
CDR3 protein: ASSDKEYSNQPQH

V gene: TRBV20-1
CDR3 protein: SARRNRGTGNSPLH

V gene: TRBV12-3/TRBV12-4
CDR3 protein: ASSDDNANTGELF

V gene: TRBV4-1
CDR3 protein: ASSQVPAGVSGSKNIQY

V gene: TRBV4-3
CDR3 protein: ASSQDGTGWTSYEQY

V gene: TRBV7-9
CDR3 protein: ASELFAPDYEQY

V gene: TRBV29-1
CDR3 protein: SVAGVSTEAF

V gene: TRBV20-1
CDR3 protein: SATGKNCGYT

V gene: TRBV19
CDR3 protein: ASSIVPPRVQPQH

V gene: TRBV30
CDR3 protein: AGAPSERPYNEQF

V gene: TRBV30
CDR3 protein: AWGEFNQPQH

V gene: TRBV5-1
CDR3 protein: ASSRDVSSYEQY

V gene: TRBV28
CDR3 protein: ASSPTSYEQY

V gene: TRBV3-1
CDR3 protein: ASSPRISDTQY

V gene: TRBV2
CDR3 protein: ASCFGEAGELF

V gene: TRBV19
CDR3 protein: ASSIGGSTDTQY

V gene: TRBV7-9
CDR3 protein: ASSLFPSGGYEQY

V gene: TRBV4-2
CDR3 protein: ALEGLAGETEAYEQY

V gene: TRBV5-1
CDR3 protein: ASSLGPGTIETQY

V gene: TRBV27
CDR3 protein: ASSGTGGGTYPNSYEQY

V gene: TRBV3-1
CDR3 protein: ASREFAGELF

V gene: TRBV5-6
CDR3 protein: ASSPDGTYNEQF

V gene: TRBV5-1
CDR3 protein: ATHLLGGRSTDTQY

V gene: TRBV3-1
CDR3 protein: ASSQAVFGTGGLDTEAF

V gene: TRBV27
CDR3 protein: ASSPQREGLPGTQY

V gene: TRBV7-9
CDR3 protein: ASSTLTSGSYNEQF

V gene: TRBV10-2
CDR3 protein: ASSGAANFTDTQY